The 20 T cell receptor beta chains below all came from one sample that was sequenced in a study of blood T cell repertoires in COVID-19. Generated by immunoSEQ multiplex PCR, the TCRdb table keeps only in-frame clones and is missing some. The sample holds around 200,000 clones, about 90% seen once. Sample: peripheral blood. The receptors stem from a man aged 35-49 years with active or convalescent COVID-19.

The chain combines TRBV7-2 with TRBJ2-3; 7 bases line up with TRBD2. The V gene end was trimmed by 5 bases and the J gene end by 5 bases; junction bases not matched to a gene: 7. The CDR3 consists of 14 residues. From germline, CDR1 is SGHTA and CDR2 FQGNSA. The CDR3 sequence: CASSPGLDGDTQYF. CDR3 sequence (DNA): TGTGCCAGCAGCCCCGGACTAGATGGAGATACGCAGTATTTT. Based on the CDR3 plus reference TRBV7-2 and TRBJ2-3, the full variable domain is GAGVSQSPSNKVTEKGKDVELRCDPISGHTALYWYRQSLGQGLEFLIYFQGNSAPDKSGLPSDRFSAERTGGSVSTLTIQRTQQEDSAVYLCASSPGLDGDTQYFGPGTRLTVL.

This sequence joins TRBV3-1 (or the pseudogene TRBV3-2) and TRBJ2-1; D is uncertain. The CDR3 length is 13 residues. Deletions cut 4 bases from V and 8 bases from J, with 12 bases between. Germline assignment: CDR1 LGHDT and CDR2 YNNKEL (reference sequence). CDR3 region: CASSPIWADEQFF. The CDR3, as DNA: TGTGCCAGCAGCCCCATTTGGGCAGATGAGCAGTTCTTC.

The chain uses TRBV6-5 and TRBJ2-2; TRBD1 matches at 9 bases. V shed 6 bases and J 8 bases; nucleotides not matched to a gene: 4. The germline gives CDR1 MNHEY, CDR2 SVGAGI. The length of the CDR3 is 13 residues. The CDR3 is CASRGTGLGELFF. The CDR3 nucleotides read TGTGCCAGCAGGGGGACAGGGTTAGGGGAGCTGTTTTTT.

This clone has only one observation. The genes are TRBV7-9 and TRBJ1-2, with D possibly being TRBD1 (5 bases). With 5 bases removed from V and 0 bases from J, the gap between germline ends came to 13 bases. The CDR3 consists of 15 residues. Germline CDR1 SEHNR, CDR2 FQNEAQ (reference sequence). CDR3 sequence: CASSLTSGANYGYTF. The CDR3 nucleotides read TGTGCCAGCAGCCTGACATCGGGGGCTAACTATGGCTACACCTTC.

The CDR3 DNA sequence: TGTGCCACCAGTGACCCGAGGACAGTACAAGAGACCCAGTACTTC. This translates into CATSDPRTVQETQYF. This chain uses TRBV24-1 with TRBJ2-5; weak D call: TRBD1 (6 bases). The ends were cut back, 4 bases at V and 2 bases at J, with 13 bases in the middle. CDR1 and CDR2 from the germline V gene are KGHDR and SFDVKD. The CDR3 is made up of 15 amino acids.

The table lists this clone with a count of one. The chain couples TRBV9 to TRBJ2-7; D remains unclear. Germline V CDR1 and CDR2: SGDLS, YYNGEE. V gave up 4 bases and J gave up 2 bases, with 10 bases separating them. The CDR3 sequence is 13 residues long. The CDR3 is CASSPGSPYEQYF. As DNA, the CDR3 is TGTGCCAGCAGCCCGGGTAGTCCCTACGAGCAGTACTTC.

The J gene is TRBJ1-6, the V gene TRBV27; weak D call: TRBD1 (6 bases). Germline V gene data show CDR1 as MNHEY and CDR2 as SMNVEV (reference sequence). The CDR3 runs 14 residues. Trimming pared 5 bases from V and 9 bases from J, leaving 14 bases between. CDR3 nucleotide sequence: TGTGCCAGCAGTGCACAGGGTTATGGTTCACCCCTCCACTTT. Translation: CASSAQGYGSPLHF.

The chain has TRBV2 and TRBJ2-4; 8 bases are a match to TRBD2. This CDR3 has 15 residues. The J segment lost 0 bases and the V segment lost 6 bases, leaving 4 bases of the junction unmatched. Per germline, CDR1 SNHLY and CDR2 FYNNEI. The CDR3 spells CASSPGGRAKNIQYF. CDR3 sequence (DNA): TGTGCCAGCAGCCCGGGGGGGAGAGCCAAAAACATTCAGTACTTC.

The chain links TRBV5-4 to TRBJ2-2, with TRBD2 matching over 13 bases. The ends lost 4 bases at V and 8 bases at J; junction bases unmatched: 5. CDR3 length: 15 amino acids. Germline loops: CDR1 SGHNT, CDR2 YYREEE (reference sequence). The chain's CDR3 is CASSLGTSGKGELFF. CDR3 bases: TGTGCCAGCAGCCTAGGGACTAGCGGGAAAGGGGAGCTGTTTTTT.

Details on this clone: Its ends do not fully match the called genes, so a read error is possible. The J gene is TRBJ2-7, the V gene TRBV7-7, with TRBD1 matching 8 bases. Germline V gives CDR1 SSHAT, CDR2 FNYEAQ (reference sequence). The CDR3 is 14 residues long. For the CDR3, the DNA is TGTGCTAGCAGCTTAGAACAGGGGGCCTACGAGCAGTACTTC. It translates to CASSLEQGAYEQYF.

V is TRBV3-1 (or the pseudogene TRBV3-2) and J is TRBJ1-4, with D hard to call. Trimming removed 0 bases from V and 10 bases from J, with 12 bases in between. From germline, CDR1 is LGHDT and CDR2 YNNKEL (reference sequence). The CDR3 has 14 amino acids. Written as DNA, the CDR3 is TGTGCCAGCAGCCAAGACATAGTTTCGGGAAAACTGTTTTTT. Its translation is CASSQDIVSGKLFF.

For this clone: The identical CDR3 is also encoded by other nucleotide sequences in the sample. V and J are TRBV15 and TRBJ1-2, with 7 bases fitting TRBD1. Losses at the gene ends were 4 bases for V and 4 bases for J; bases not matched to a gene: 0. The CDR3 covers 12 residues. The germline CDR1 and CDR2 sequences are LNHNV and YYDKDF (reference sequence). CDR3 region: CATSNRGYGYTF. CDR3 DNA: TGTGCCACCAGCAACAGGGGCTATGGCTACACCTTC.

This clone was detected a few times. V and J are TRBV4-1 and TRBJ2-1; D ambiguous. V lost 0 bases, J lost 10 bases, and 10 bases lay in between. The CDR3 totals 13 residues. The germline V gene has CDR1 MGHRA and CDR2 YSYEKL. This chain's CDR3 is CASSQDYTREQFF. In DNA form, the CDR3 reads TGCGCCAGCAGCCAAGATTATACCCGGGAGCAGTTCTTC.

This chain joins TRBV4-2 and TRBJ1-1, with D maybe TRBD1 (5 bases). V shed 1 base and J shed 4 bases, with 16 bases lying between them. The germline CDR1 and CDR2 sequences are LGHNA and YNFKEQ. The length of the CDR3 is 16 residues. The CDR3 region has the DNA TGTGCCAGCAGCCAAGTCCCCCTGGGGGGTGGCACTGAAGCTTTCTTT. This sequence encodes CASSQVPLGGGTEAFF.

This clone was seen more than once but under ten times. V gene TRBV7-9 combines with J gene TRBJ1-3, with 8 nucleotides matching TRBD1. V was clipped by 5 bases and J by 3 bases; unmatched bases: 9. This CDR3 is 16 amino acids long. Germline V gene lookup returns CDR1 SEHNR and CDR2 FQNEAQ (reference sequence). DNA of the CDR3: TGTGCCAGCAGCCCGGGACAGGTATTCGGTGGAAACACCATATATTTT. Its protein product is CASSPGQVFGGNTIYF.

The chain employs TRBV19 and TRBJ1-5; D remains unclear. CDR1 is LNHDA, CDR2 SQIVND, per germline (reference sequence). The CDR3 runs to 14 residues. Trimming pared 3 bases from V and 1 base from J, leaving 7 bases between. CDR3 nucleotides: TGTGCCAGTAGTATCAGGAGGAGCAATCAGCCCCAGCATTTT. Protein sequence: CASSIRRSNQPQHF.

The rearrangement links TRBV28 to TRBJ1-1, with 7 bases lining up with TRBD1. The CDR3 loop spans 16 amino acids. Losses at the gene ends were 6 bases for V and 0 bases for J; bases not matched to a gene: 10. Germline CDR1 is MDHEN and CDR2 is SYDVKM. Written as DNA, the CDR3 is TGTGCCAGCAGACCTCGGGAGGGGGCCTTGAACACTGAAGCTTTCTTT. It yields the protein CASRPREGALNTEAFF.

In this sample, this clone turned up once. This chain uses TRBV9 with TRBJ1-2, with a possible D match to TRBD1 (5 bases). This CDR3 has 14 residues. The V gene's germline CDR1 is SGDLS and CDR2 YYNGEE. V lost 0 bases, J lost 6 bases, and 12 bases lay in between. CDR3 residues: CASSVAARDNGYTF. CDR3 bases: TGTGCCAGCAGCGTAGCGGCCAGGGATAATGGCTACACCTTC. The whole variable domain, filled in from reference TRBV9 and TRBJ1-2, reads DSGVTQTPKHLITATGQRVTLRCSPRSGDLSVYWYQQSLDQGLQFLIQYYNGEERAKGNILERFSAQQFPDLHSELNLSSLELGDSALYFCASSVAARDNGYTFGSGTRLTVV.

The chain is built from TRBV25-1 and TRBJ2-6, with TRBD1 identical over 7 bases. Per germline, CDR1 MGHDK and CDR2 SYGVNS. Germline trimming cut 2 bases from V and 0 bases from J; bases unmatched to any gene: 7. This CDR3 comprises 18 residues. The CDR3 loop reads CASSERKGDSSGANVLTF. CDR3 coding DNA: TGTGCCAGCAGTGAACGGAAGGGGGACAGCTCTGGGGCCAACGTCCTGACTTTC.

The DNA for the CDR3 is TGCAGCGTTGTTGCCAGGGGGAACACTGAAGCTTTCTTT. Its translation is CSVVARGNTEAFF. The V call is TRBV29-1, the J call TRBJ1-1; perhaps TRBD1 as D (6 bases). This CDR3 comprises 13 residues. Germline CDR1 and CDR2: SQVTM and ANQGSEA. V lost 4 bases and J 1 base, leaving 10 bases between the germline ends.